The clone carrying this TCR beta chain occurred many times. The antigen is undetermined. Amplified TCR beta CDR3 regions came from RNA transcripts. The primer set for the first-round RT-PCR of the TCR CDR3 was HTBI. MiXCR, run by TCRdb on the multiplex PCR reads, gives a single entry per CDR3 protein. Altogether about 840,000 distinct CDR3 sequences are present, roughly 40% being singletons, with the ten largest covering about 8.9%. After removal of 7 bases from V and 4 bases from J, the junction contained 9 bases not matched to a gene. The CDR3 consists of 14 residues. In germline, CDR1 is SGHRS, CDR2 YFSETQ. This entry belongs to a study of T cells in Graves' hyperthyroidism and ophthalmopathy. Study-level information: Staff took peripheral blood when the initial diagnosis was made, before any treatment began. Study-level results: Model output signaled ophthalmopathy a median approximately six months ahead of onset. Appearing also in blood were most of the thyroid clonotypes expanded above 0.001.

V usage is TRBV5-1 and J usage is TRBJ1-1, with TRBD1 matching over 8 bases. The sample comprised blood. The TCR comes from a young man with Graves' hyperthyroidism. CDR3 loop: CASGVTGASTEAFF. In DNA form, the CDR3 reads TGCGCCAGCGGGGTGACAGGGGCGAGCACTGAAGCTTTCTTT.